These T cell receptor beta chains were read from a single sample in a study of blood T cell repertoires in COVID-19. Profiled with immunoSEQ multiplex PCR; TCRdb holds only in-frame clones, not every one. Among fewer than 200,000 clones, around 90% were seen once, and the ten largest hold less than 3%. The sample was peripheral blood. The receptors stem from a woman of 80 years or more with COVID-19, enrolled during active disease. CDR3s include the opening cysteine and the closing phenylalanine or tryptophan. The D gene is left open where the match is weak. Clone size is given for some rows only: seen once, a few or many times, or a class if the clone is expanded.

j_gene	d_gene	v_gene	abundance	CDR3aa	CDR3nt
TRBJ1-5	NA	TRBV2	NA	CASSPDSASNQPQHF	TGTGCCAGCAGTCCCGACAGCGCCAGCAATCAGCCCCAGCATTTT
TRBJ1-1	NA	TRBV6-1	NA	CASSELNTEAFF	TGTGCCAGCAGTGAACTTAACACTGAAGCTTTCTTT
TRBJ1-5	TRBD1	TRBV3-1/TRBV3-2	NA	CASSQGLGRTGGPRFGQPQHF	TGTGCCAGCAGCCAGGGCCTCGGCAGAACAGGGGGGCCTAGGTTTGGACAGCCCCAGCATTTT
TRBJ1-5	NA	TRBV4-3	NA	CASSQDSTENQPQHF	TGCGCCAGCAGCCAAGATTCGACAGAGAATCAGCCCCAGCATTTT
TRBJ2-7	TRBD2	TRBV5-1	NA	CASSLGAGVDEQYF	TGCGCCAGCAGCTTGGGCGCGGGAGTCGACGAGCAGTACTTC
TRBJ1-2	TRBD1	TRBV11-2	NA	CASSPPGTGGNTF	TGTGCCAGCAGCCCCCCCGGGACAGGAGGCAACACCTTC
TRBJ2-1	NA	TRBV14	NA	CASSDFLPRAGTYNEQFF	TGTGCCAGCAGCGACTTCTTACCCAGGGCGGGGACCTACAATGAGCAGTTCTTC
TRBJ2-2	TRBD2	TRBV7-2	NA	CASSPSGSLAGELFF	TGTGCCAGCAGCCCTAGCGGGAGTTTAGCCGGGGAGCTGTTTTTT
TRBJ2-2	NA	TRBV5-5	NA	CASSLFTTRGTGELFF	TGTGCCAGCAGCTTGTTCACAACACGGGGCACCGGGGAGCTGTTTTTT
TRBJ2-2	NA	TRBV6-1	NA	CASSEDITNTGELFF	TGTGCCAGCAGTGAGGACATTACGAACACCGGGGAGCTGTTTTTT
TRBJ1-6	TRBD1	TRBV7-6	NA	CASSRDSNSPLHF	TGTGCCAGCAGCCGGGACAGCAATTCACCCCTCCACTTT
TRBJ2-7	NA	TRBV6-5	NA	CASSSDGNSYEQYF	TGTGCCAGCAGCTCGGACGGGAACTCCTACGAGCAGTACTTC
TRBJ1-4	NA	TRBV14	once	CASSRYRATNEKLFF	TGTGCCAGCAGCCGGTACAGGGCAACTAATGAAAAACTGTTTTTT
TRBJ2-2	NA	TRBV27	NA	CASTPFGNTGELFF	TGTGCCAGCACGCCTTTCGGGAACACCGGGGAGCTGTTTTTT
TRBJ1-6	NA	TRBV7-3	NA	CASSLEAFNSPLHF	TGTGCCAGCAGCTTGGAGGCCTTTAATTCACCCCTCCACTTT
TRBJ2-5	TRBD2	TRBV2	NA	CASTRLAGEQTQYF	TGTGCCAGCACCCGACTAGCGGGAGAGCAGACCCAGTACTTC
TRBJ1-5	NA	TRBV19	NA	CASSISGDNQPQHF	TGTGCCAGTAGTATATCCGGGGACAATCAGCCCCAGCATTTT
TRBJ2-5	NA	TRBV7-3	NA	CASSLWATETQYF	TGTGCCAGCAGCTTATGGGCCACAGAGACCCAGTACTTC
TRBJ2-7	NA	TRBV6-2/TRBV6-3	once	CASSPTVPLLQYF	TGTGCCAGCAGCCCGACAGTCCCACTACTGCAGTACTTC
TRBJ1-5	NA	TRBV2	NA	CASSDRGLGQPQHF	TGTGCCAGCAGTGACAGGGGATTGGGGCAGCCCCAGCATTTT
TRBJ2-1	NA	TRBV18	NA	CASSPVIGTPILDEQFF	TGTGCCAGCTCACCAGTGATAGGGACTCCGATACTCGATGAGCAGTTCTTC
TRBJ1-1	NA	TRBV2	NA	CASYVGGTAEAFF	TGTGCCAGCTACGTCGGGGGGACCGCTGAAGCTTTCTTT
TRBJ2-1	TRBD2	TRBV7-3	NA	CASSLTASGRAIAYNEQFF	TGTGCCAGCAGCTTAACGGCCAGCGGGAGGGCCATTGCCTACAATGAGCAGTTCTTC
TRBJ2-2	NA	TRBV28	NA	CASSLGLRRGSANTGELFF	TGTGCCAGCAGTTTAGGATTGAGGAGGGGCAGCGCGAACACCGGGGAGCTGTTTTTT
TRBJ1-4	TRBD1	TRBV4-3	few	CASSQNGGQGSATNEKLFF	TGCGCCAGCAGCCAAAACGGCGGACAGGGGTCAGCAACTAATGAAAAACTGTTTTTT
TRBJ1-1	NA	TRBV3-1/TRBV3-2	NA	CASSQPSRETEAFF	TGTGCCAGCAGCCAACCGTCCAGGGAAACTGAAGCTTTCTTT
TRBJ1-5	TRBD1	TRBV28	NA	CATKTGGKNQPQHF	TGTGCCACAAAGACAGGGGGCAAGAATCAGCCCCAGCATTTT
TRBJ1-1	TRBD1	TRBV5-1	NA	CASSEAWTGVSEAFF	TGCGCCAGCAGCGAGGCTTGGACAGGGGTCTCGGAAGCTTTCTTT
TRBJ1-1	NA	TRBV7-3	NA	CASSLQGSNTEAFF	TGTGCCAGCAGCTTACAGGGATCGAACACTGAAGCTTTCTTT
TRBJ1-5	NA	TRBV6-5	NA	CASRPTENSNQPQHF	TGTGCCAGCAGACCGACAGAAAATAGCAATCAGCCCCAGCATTTT
TRBJ1-1	NA	TRBV5-1	NA	CASSRFPGQPNTEAFF	TGCGCCAGCAGCCGGTTTCCGGGACAACCGAACACTGAAGCTTTCTTT
TRBJ2-5	NA	TRBV11-1	NA	CASSLVTARETQYF	TGTGCCAGCAGCTTAGTTACAGCCAGAGAGACCCAGTACTTC
TRBJ2-1	NA	TRBV27	NA	CASSVSLDEQFF	TGTGCCAGCAGTGTGAGCCTTGATGAGCAGTTCTTC
TRBJ2-1	TRBD1	TRBV18	NA	CASSPPTGGGKRNEQFF	TGTGCCAGCTCACCTCCTACAGGGGGCGGCAAAAGAAATGAGCAGTTCTTC
TRBJ2-3	TRBD1	TRBV6-6	NA	CASSTGTGFADTQYF	TGTGCCAGCAGCACCGGGACAGGGTTCGCAGATACGCAGTATTTT
TRBJ1-5	NA	TRBV28	NA	CASSSGLKNQPQHF	TGTGCCAGCAGTTCAGGGTTGAAGAATCAGCCCCAGCATTTT
TRBJ1-3	NA	TRBV5-1	few	CASSLVPRGTTLFGNTIYF	TGCGCCAGCAGCTTGGTGCCCCGGGGGACTACTCTCTTTGGAAACACCATATATTTT
TRBJ2-7	NA	TRBV6-1	NA	CASSGRTGPGPYEQYF	TGTGCCAGCAGTGGACGAACAGGGCCGGGACCCTACGAGCAGTACTTC